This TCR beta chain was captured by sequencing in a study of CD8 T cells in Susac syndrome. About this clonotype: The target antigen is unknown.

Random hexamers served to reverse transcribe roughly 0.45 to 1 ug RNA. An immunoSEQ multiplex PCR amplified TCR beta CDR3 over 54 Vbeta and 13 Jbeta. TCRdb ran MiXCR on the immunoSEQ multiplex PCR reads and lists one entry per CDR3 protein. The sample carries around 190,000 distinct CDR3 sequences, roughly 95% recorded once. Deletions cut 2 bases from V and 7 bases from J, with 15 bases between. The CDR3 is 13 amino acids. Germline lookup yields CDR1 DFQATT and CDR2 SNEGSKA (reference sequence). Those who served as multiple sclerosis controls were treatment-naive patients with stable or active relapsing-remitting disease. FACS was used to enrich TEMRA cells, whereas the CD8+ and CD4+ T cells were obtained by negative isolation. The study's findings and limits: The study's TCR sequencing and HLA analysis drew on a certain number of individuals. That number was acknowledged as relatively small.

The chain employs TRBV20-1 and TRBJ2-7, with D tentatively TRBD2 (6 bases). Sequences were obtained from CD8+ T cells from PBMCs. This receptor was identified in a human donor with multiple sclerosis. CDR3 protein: CSARRATRGEQYF. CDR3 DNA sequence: TGCAGTGCTAGACGCGCGACCCGGGGGGAGCAGTACTTC.